This record looks at one T cell receptor (beta chain) sequence and its context. Its antigen remains unidentified. The sample is drawn from a study of identical twins. A universal primer site came from template switching; cDNA carried unique molecular identifiers. TCRdb used MiXCR to reprocess the 5' RACE reads, holding one entry per CDR3 protein. The profile shows about 890,000 distinct CDR3 sequences, approximately 13% of them singletons. The CDR3 runs to 17 residues. The germline gives CDR1 SGHKS, CDR2 YYEKEE (reference sequence). The V segment lost 2 bases and the J segment 3 bases; nucleotides outside the gene matches: 8. Every donor was a healthy Caucasian. Regarding the study as a whole: Beta out-of-frame sequences displayed a weaker excess of sharing between twins. Beta clonotypes that were abundant in cord blood contained fewer insertions, a pattern absent from memory repertoires.

These same records also appear under a second study, on yellow fever vaccine responses in identical twins.

The rearrangement joins TRBV5-5 to TRBJ2-1; 10 bases agree with TRBD2. The receptor's source is a young woman in good health. Input material: PBMCs. The CDR3 sequence: CASSLWGIAGGYNEQFF. For the CDR3, the DNA is TGTGCCAGCAGCTTATGGGGAATAGCGGGGGGCTACAATGAGCAGTTCTTC.